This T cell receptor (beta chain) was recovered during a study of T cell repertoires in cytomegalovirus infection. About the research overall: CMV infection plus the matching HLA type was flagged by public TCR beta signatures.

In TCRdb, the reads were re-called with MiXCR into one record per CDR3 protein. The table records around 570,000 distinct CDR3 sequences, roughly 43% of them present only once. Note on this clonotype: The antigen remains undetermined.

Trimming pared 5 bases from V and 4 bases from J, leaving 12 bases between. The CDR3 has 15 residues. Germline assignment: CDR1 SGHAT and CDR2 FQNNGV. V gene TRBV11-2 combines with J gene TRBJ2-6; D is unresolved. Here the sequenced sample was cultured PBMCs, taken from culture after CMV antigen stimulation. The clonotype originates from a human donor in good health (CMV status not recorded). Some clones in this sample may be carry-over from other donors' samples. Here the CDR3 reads CASSRTRTGANVLTF. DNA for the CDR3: TGTGCCAGCAGCCGCACACGGACCGGGGCCAACGTCCTGACTTTC.